The entry below gives a single TCR beta chain sequence along with its context. Its matching antigen is unknown. This sample stems from a study of T cell responses to AZD1222 COVID-19 vaccine. Profiled with immunoSEQ multiplex PCR; TCRdb holds only in-frame clones, not every one. The data contain approximately 100,000 clones, nearly 90% of them singletons. Study outcomes and limitations: Only a handful of individuals given AZD1222 were seropositive at baseline. Rises in breadth and depth of Spike-specific TCRs came after two AZD1222 doses. Possibly, clonal diversity was underestimated; donors were largely white British and included more females.

Sequences were derived from peripheral blood, sampled 28 days after the second AZD1222 dose. The sequence came from an adult who received the AZD1222 COVID-19 vaccine.

The CDR3 DNA reads as TGTGCCAGCAGTTTTAGGGTCGAAAGGCCCCAGCATTTT. Translation: CASSFRVERPQHF. V is TRBV12-3 or TRBV12-4 and J is TRBJ1-5; D gene uncertain. The CDR3 runs 13 residues. Trimming cost V 3 bases and J 9 bases, with 12 bases left between them.